The source of this T cell receptor (beta chain) is a study of response to subunit inactivated influenza vaccine. Each CDR3 protein gets one entry after TCRdb re-called the RT-PCR reads with MiXCR. The sample records a few hundred thousand distinct CDR3 sequences, roughly 9.8% being singletons. The CDR3 length is 12 residues. Germline values: CDR1 SGHKS, CDR2 YYEKEE (reference sequence). Deletions cut 4 bases from V and 6 bases from J, with 11 bases between. Points on this clonotype: Antigen: not known. This may arise from a read error, as a much more abundant clone is one base away.

Study observations and caveats: The authors suggested that every seasonal influenza vaccination recruits few new T cells.

The rearrangement joins TRBV5-5 to TRBJ2-7, with D unclear. The receptor's source is a man in his fifties or sixties who received an inactivated influenza vaccine. Sequencing used PBMCs from blood, obtained 40 to 50 days after vaccination. The CDR3 bases are TGTGCCAGCAGCCCCCCGCATTTCGAGCAGTACTTC. As protein: CASSPPHFEQYF.